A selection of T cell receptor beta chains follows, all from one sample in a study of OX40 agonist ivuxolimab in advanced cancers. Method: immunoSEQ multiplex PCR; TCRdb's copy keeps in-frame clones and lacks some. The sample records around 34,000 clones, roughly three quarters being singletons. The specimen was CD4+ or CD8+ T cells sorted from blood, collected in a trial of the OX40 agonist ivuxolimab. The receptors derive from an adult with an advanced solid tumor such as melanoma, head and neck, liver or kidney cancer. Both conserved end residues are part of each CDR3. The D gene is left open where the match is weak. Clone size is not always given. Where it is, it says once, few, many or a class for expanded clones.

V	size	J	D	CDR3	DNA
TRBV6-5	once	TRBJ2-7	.	CASSYSTEQYF	TGTGCCAGCAGTTACTCGACCGAGCAGTACTTC
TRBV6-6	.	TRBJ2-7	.	CASSQNSYEQYF	TGTGCCAGCTCTCAGAACTCCTACGAGCAGTACTTC
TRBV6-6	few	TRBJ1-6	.	CASTHEGGGSPLHF	TGTGCCAGCACTCACGAGGGAGGAGGTTCACCCCTCCACTTT
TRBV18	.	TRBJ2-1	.	CASSPVQGNEQFF	TGTGCCAGCTCACCAGTCCAGGGCAATGAGCAGTTCTTC
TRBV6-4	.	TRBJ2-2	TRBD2	CASIKTSGSWTGGELFF	TGTGCCAGCATAAAGACTAGCGGGAGCTGGACAGGTGGGGAGCTGTTTTTT
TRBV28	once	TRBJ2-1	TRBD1	CASSSNRGAYNEQFF	TGTGCCAGCAGTTCCAACAGGGGGGCCTACAATGAGCAGTTCTTC
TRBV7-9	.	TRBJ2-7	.	CASSAGHYEQYF	TGTGCCAGCAGCGCCGGACACTACGAGCAGTACTTC
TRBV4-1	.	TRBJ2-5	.	CASSPTRGGHQYQETQYF	TGCGCCAGCAGCCCCACTAGGGGGGGGCACCAGTACCAAGAGACCCAGTACTTC
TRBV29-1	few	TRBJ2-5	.	CSGALSRNQETQYF	TGCAGCGGCGCCTTAAGCAGAAATCAAGAGACCCAGTACTTC
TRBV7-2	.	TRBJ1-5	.	CASSPRGALSNQPQHF	TGTGCCAGCAGCCCACGAGGAGCGCTTAGCAATCAGCCCCAGCATTTT
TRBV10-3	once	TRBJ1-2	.	CAISETGLYGYTF	TGTGCCATCAGCGAGACAGGCCTATATGGCTACACCTTC
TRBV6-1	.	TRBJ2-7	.	CASSGPRFLYEQYF	TGTGCCAGCAGTGGCCCGAGGTTTCTCTACGAGCAGTACTTC
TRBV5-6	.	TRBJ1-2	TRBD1	CASSLEGTGAQSGYTF	TGTGCCAGCAGCTTGGAAGGGACAGGGGCGCAGTCTGGCTACACCTTC
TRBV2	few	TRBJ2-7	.	CATGSGTYEQYF	TGTGCCACCGGTAGCGGAACCTACGAGCAGTACTTC
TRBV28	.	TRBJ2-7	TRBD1	CASSSWGQGKYEQYF	TGTGCCAGCAGTTCCTGGGGACAGGGGAAGTACGAGCAGTACTTC
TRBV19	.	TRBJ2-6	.	CASSMLGGGFSSGANVLTF	TGTGCCAGTAGTATGCTAGGAGGGGGATTTAGCTCTGGGGCCAACGTCCTGACTTTC
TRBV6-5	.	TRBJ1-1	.	CASSGFTEAFF	TGTGCCAGTTCAGGGTTCACTGAAGCTTTCTTT
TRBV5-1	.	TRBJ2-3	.	CASSLEAGRDTQYF	TGCGCCAGCAGCTTGGAGGCAGGCCGAGATACGCAGTATTTT
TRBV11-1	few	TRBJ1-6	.	CASRGYEGYNSPLHF	TGTGCCAGCAGGGGGTACGAAGGTTATAATTCACCCCTCCACTTT
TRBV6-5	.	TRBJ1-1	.	CASSLGYRTMNTEAFF	TGTGCCAGCAGTTTAGGGTATCGGACAATGAACACTGAAGCTTTCTTT
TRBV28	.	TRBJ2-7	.	CASSLSKGRKSEQYF	TGTGCCAGCAGTTTATCTAAGGGGCGAAAAAGCGAGCAGTACTTC
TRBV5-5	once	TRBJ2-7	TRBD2	CASSSSSGGFYEQYF	TGTGCCAGCAGCTCATCTAGCGGGGGTTTCTACGAGCAGTACTTC
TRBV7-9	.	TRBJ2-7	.	CASSSTGLMVSYEQYF	TGTGCCAGCAGCTCTACGGGACTTATGGTCTCCTACGAGCAGTACTTC
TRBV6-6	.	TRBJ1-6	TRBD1	CASSTGQGRSPLHF	TGTGCCAGCAGCACCGGACAGGGGCGGTCACCCCTCCACTTT
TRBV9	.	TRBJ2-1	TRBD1	CASSVEWTGGIEQFF	TGTGCCAGCAGCGTAGAGTGGACAGGGGGCATTGAGCAGTTCTTC
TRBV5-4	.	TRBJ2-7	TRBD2	CASSISGTSGTVQYF	TGTGCCAGCAGCATCTCCGGGACTAGCGGGACAGTGCAGTACTTC
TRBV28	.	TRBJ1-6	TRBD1	CASSLLQGPLHF	TGTGCCAGCAGTTTATTACAGGGGCCCCTCCACTTT
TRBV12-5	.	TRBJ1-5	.	CASALGGNSNQPQHF	TGTGCTAGTGCCTTGGGGGGGAATAGCAATCAGCCCCAGCATTTT
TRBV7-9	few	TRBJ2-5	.	CASSLASDSGETQYF	TGTGCCAGCAGCTTAGCCTCGGACTCCGGGGAGACCCAGTACTTC
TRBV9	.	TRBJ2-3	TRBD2	CASSASSGTSGGDTQYF	TGTGCCAGCAGCGCTAGCTCCGGGACTAGCGGGGGAGATACGCAGTATTTT
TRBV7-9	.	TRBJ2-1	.	CASSPATPLEARSYNEQFF	TGTGCCAGCAGCCCAGCCACGCCCCTAGAGGCTCGCTCCTACAATGAGCAGTTCTTC
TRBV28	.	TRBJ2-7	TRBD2	CASTKNSGAYEQYF	TGTGCCAGCACTAAGAATAGCGGGGCGTACGAGCAGTACTTC
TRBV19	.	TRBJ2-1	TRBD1	CASRKQGTYNEQFF	TGTGCCAGTAGAAAACAGGGGACCTACAATGAGCAGTTCTTC
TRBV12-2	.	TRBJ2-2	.	CASRLADGLVDTGELFF	TGTGCAAGTCGCTTAGCGGATGGACTAGTAGATACCGGGGAGCTGTTTTTT
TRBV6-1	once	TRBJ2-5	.	CASSTGWETQYF	TGTGCCAGCTCTACAGGATGGGAGACCCAGTACTTC
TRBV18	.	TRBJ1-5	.	CASSPSVNSNQPQHF	TGTGCCAGCTCACCATCGGTGAATAGCAATCAGCCCCAGCATTTT
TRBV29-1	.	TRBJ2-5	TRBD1	CSVLDRGPQETQYF	TGCAGCGTTCTAGACAGGGGGCCCCAAGAGACCCAGTACTTC
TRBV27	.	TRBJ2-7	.	CASRRGTEFYEQYF	TGTGCCAGCCGGAGGGGGACAGAGTTTTACGAGCAGTACTTC
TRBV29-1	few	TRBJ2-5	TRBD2	CSVSGGRRDPAEGGEETQYF	TGCAGCGTTTCGGGGGGGCGAAGAGACCCAGCTGAGGGGGGCGAAGAGACCCAGTACTTC
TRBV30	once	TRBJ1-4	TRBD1	CAWSLGTGGANEKLFF	TGTGCCTGGAGCCTTGGGACAGGGGGCGCGAATGAAAAACTGTTTTTT
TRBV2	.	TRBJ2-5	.	CASRPGPHHF	TGTGCCAGCAGGCCCGGCCCTCACCACTTC
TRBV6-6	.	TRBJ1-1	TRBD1	CASRQGRMNTEAFF	TGTGCCAGCCGACAGGGGAGAATGAACACTGAAGCTTTCTTT
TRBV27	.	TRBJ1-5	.	CAVGGQGGRNQPQHF	TGTGCCGTGGGCGGGCAGGGTGGACGCAATCAGCCCCAGCATTTT
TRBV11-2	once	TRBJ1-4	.	CASSLVPGRGNEKLFF	TGTGCCAGCAGCTTAGTACCCGGGCGTGGAAATGAAAAACTGTTTTTT
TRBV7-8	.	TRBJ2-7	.	CASSPNPSYEQYF	TGTGCCAGCAGCCCCAACCCGAGCTACGAGCAGTACTTC
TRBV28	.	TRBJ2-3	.	CASSLGWPADTQYF	TGTGCCAGCAGTTTAGGTTGGCCGGCAGATACGCAGTATTTT
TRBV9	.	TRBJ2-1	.	CASSVGQAEGHEQFF	TGTGCCAGCAGCGTAGGACAGGCCGAGGGCCATGAGCAGTTCTTC
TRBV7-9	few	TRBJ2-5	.	CASRRGETQYF	TGTGCCAGCAGGAGGGGGGAGACCCAGTACTTC
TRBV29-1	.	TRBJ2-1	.	CSVEGSSYNEQFF	TGCAGCGTTGAAGGTAGCTCCTACAATGAGCAGTTCTTC
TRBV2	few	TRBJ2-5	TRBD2	CASSLLAGETQYF	TGTGCCAGCAGTCTTCTAGCGGGAGAGACCCAGTACTTC
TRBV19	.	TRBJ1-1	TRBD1	CASSIAQGARTEAFF	TGTGCCAGTAGTATCGCACAGGGGGCGAGGACTGAAGCTTTCTTT
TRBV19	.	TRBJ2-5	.	CASSIAGARETQYF	TGTGCCAGTAGTATAGCTGGGGCGCGGGAGACCCAGTACTTC
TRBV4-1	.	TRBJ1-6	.	CASSQDQWSRSSYNSPLHF	TGCGCCAGCAGCCAAGATCAGTGGAGTAGAAGCTCCTATAATTCACCCCTCCACTTT
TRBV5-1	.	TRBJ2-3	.	CASSLQGTDTQYF	TGCGCCAGCAGCTTACAGGGTACAGATACGCAGTATTTT
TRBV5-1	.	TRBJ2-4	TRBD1	CASSLGGQGIAKNIQYF	TGCGCCAGCAGCTTGGGGGGACAGGGGATAGCCAAAAACATTCAGTACTTC
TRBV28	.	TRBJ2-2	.	CASSPRSLSTGELFF	TGTGCCAGCAGTCCCAGGAGCCTCTCGACCGGGGAGCTGTTTTTT